The clone carrying this T cell receptor beta chain was observed a single time. Germline-derived CDR1 and CDR2 are MNHEY and SVGAGI. Losses at the gene ends were 6 bases for V and 3 bases for J; bases not matched to a gene: 1. The CDR3 length is 13 residues. As originally analysed: The authors estimated nucleated cell counts from reference gene primer amplification. TCRdb's copy holds only in-frame clones and misses some; the assay was immunoSEQ multiplex PCR. V and J calls and clone size follow that table, whereas D and trimming were derived from the DNA. Of a few hundred thousand clones listed, over 75% are singletons. The data originate from a study of blood T cell repertoires in COVID-19. For the study at large: Researchers got acute and convalescent COVID-19 samples from the United States, Italy and Spain.

Participants were aged roughly 18 to 89 years, lived in 25 or so US areas, and enrolled virtually. This clonotype was obtained from a woman aged 25 to 39 who had recovered from COVID-19. Sequencing input: PBMCs or T cells enriched from blood (not recorded which). The V gene is TRBV6-5, the J gene TRBJ2-1; 8 bases line up with TRBD2. The CDR3 region is CASRTSDYNEQFF. The DNA for the CDR3 is TGTGCCAGCAGGACTAGCGACTACAATGAGCAGTTCTTC.